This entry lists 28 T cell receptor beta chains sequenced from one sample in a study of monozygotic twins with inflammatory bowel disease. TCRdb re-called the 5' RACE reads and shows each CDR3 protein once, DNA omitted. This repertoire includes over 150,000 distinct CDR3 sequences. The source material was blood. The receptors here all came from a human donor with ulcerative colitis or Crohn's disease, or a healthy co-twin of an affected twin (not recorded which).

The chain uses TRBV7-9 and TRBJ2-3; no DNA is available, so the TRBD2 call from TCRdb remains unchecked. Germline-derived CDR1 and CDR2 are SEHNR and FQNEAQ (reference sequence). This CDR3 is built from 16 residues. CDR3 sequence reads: CASSLELGSYTDTQYF.

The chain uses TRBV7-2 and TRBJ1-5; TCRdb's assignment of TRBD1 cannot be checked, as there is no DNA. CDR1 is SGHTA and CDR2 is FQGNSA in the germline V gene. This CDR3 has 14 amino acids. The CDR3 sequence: CASSSLGANQPQHF.

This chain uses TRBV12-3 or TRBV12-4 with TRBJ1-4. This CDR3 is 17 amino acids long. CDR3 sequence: CASSFEGLGGDNEKLFF.

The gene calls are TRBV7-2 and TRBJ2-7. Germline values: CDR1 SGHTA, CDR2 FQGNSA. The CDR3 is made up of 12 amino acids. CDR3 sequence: CASSLAVGEQYF.

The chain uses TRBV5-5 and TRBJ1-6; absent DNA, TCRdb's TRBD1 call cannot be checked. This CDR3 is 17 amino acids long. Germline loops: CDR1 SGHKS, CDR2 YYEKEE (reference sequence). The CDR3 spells CASSLITGTGPNSPLHF.

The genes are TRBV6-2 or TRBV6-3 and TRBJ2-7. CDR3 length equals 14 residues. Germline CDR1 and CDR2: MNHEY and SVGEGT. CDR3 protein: CASSLSIVSYEQYF.

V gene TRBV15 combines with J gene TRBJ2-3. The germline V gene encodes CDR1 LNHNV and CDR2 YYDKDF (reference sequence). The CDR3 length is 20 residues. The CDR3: CATSREISFNIRTYTDTQYF.

The chain's CDR3 is CASSLEARTGNSPLHF. The chain is built from TRBV7-4 and TRBJ1-6. CDR3 length equals 16 residues. CDR1 and CDR2 from the germline V gene are SGHVT and SQSDAQ.

Here the CDR3 reads CASSGVRDTYTGELFF. The V call is TRBV25-1, the J call TRBJ2-2; TCRdb's D call of TRBD1 is untestable without DNA. The CDR3 is made up of 16 amino acids. The germline CDR1 and CDR2 sequences are MGHDK and SYGVNS.

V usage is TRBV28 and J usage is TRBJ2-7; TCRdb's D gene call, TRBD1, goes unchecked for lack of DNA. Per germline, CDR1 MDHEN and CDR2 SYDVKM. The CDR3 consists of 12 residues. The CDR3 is CASKKGVYEQYF.

CDR3 region: CASSFLWTSPTYEQYF. V usage is TRBV27 and J usage is TRBJ2-7; no DNA is available, so the TRBD2 call from TCRdb remains unchecked. This CDR3 spans 16 amino acids. CDR1 is MNHEY, CDR2 SMNVEV, per germline (reference sequence).

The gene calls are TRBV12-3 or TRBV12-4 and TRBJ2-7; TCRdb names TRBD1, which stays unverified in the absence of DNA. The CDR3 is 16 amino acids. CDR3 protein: CASSWALGGASYEQYF.

The CDR3 here is CASSTAGADLLAGVYEQYF. The V gene is TRBV12-3 or TRBV12-4, the J gene TRBJ2-7; absent DNA, TCRdb's TRBD2 call cannot be checked. The CDR3 length is 19 residues.

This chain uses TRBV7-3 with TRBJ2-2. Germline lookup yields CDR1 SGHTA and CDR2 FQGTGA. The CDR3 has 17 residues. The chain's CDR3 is CASSLTVADIYTGRLFF.

CDR3: CASSLGDFLTGELFF. The chain has TRBV5-1 and TRBJ2-2. CDR3 length: 15 residues. Germline assignment: CDR1 SGHRS and CDR2 YFSETQ.

The CDR3 spells CATSRGSGGEMLGTEAFF. The chain employs TRBV15 and TRBJ1-1. The CDR3 spans 18 residues. Germline V gene sequence: CDR1 LNHNV, CDR2 YYDKDF (reference sequence).

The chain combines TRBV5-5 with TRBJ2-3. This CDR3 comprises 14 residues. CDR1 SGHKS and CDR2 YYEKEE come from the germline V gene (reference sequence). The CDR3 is CASSFVRFADTQYF. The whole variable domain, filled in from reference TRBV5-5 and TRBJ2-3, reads DAGVTQSPTHLIKTRGQQVTLRCSPISGHKSVSWYQQVLGQGPQFIFQYYEKEERGRGNFPDRFSARQFPNYSSELNVNALLLGDSALYLCASSFVRFADTQYFGPGTRLTVL.

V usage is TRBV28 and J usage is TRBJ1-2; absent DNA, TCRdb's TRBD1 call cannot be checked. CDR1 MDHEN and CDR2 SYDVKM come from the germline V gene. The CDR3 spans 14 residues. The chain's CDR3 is CASSLGGQGAGYTF.

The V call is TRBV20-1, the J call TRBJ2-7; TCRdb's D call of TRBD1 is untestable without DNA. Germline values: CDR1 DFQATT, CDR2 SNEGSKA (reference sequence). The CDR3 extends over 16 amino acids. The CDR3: CSARSQGRGRANEQYF.

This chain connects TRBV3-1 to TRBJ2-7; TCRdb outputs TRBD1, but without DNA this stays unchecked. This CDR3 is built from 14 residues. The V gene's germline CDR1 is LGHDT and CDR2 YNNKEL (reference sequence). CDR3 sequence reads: CASSPGTAVSGQYF.

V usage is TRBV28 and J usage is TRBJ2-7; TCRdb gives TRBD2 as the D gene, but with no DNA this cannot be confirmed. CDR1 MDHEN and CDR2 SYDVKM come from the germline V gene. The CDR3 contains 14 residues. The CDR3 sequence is CASSFAGILYEQYF.

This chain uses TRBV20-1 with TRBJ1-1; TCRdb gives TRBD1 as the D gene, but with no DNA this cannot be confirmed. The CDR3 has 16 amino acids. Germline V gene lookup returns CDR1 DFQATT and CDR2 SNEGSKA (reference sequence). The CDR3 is CSASRRDQASNTEAFF.

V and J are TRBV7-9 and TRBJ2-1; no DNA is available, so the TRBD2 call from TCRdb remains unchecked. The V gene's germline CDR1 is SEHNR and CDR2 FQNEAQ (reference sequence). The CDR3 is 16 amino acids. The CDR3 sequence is CASSTPGTSGNHEQFF.

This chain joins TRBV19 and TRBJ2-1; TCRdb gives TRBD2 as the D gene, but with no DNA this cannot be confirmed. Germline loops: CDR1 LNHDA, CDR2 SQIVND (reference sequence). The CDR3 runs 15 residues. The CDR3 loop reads CASSRLAGAYNEQFF.

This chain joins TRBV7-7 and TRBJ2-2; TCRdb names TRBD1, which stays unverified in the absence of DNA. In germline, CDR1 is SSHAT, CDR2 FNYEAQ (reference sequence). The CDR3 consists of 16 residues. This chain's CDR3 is CASSLDRGLDTGELFF.

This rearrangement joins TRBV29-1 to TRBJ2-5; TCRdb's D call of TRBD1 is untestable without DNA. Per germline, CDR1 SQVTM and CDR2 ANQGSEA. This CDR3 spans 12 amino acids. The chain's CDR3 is CSVEPGKETQYF.

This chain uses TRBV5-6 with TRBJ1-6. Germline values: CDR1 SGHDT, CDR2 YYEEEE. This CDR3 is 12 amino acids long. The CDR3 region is CASSRFSSPLHF. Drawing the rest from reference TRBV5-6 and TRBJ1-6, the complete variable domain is DAGVTQSPTHLIKTRGQQVTLRCSPKSGHDTVSWYQQALGQGPQFIFQYYEEEERQRGNFPDRFSGHQFPNYSSELNVNALLLGDSALYLCASSRFSSPLHFGNGTRLTVT.

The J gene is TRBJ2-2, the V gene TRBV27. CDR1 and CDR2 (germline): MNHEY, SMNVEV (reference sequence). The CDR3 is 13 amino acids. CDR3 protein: CASSLRLAGELFF.